These 23 T cell receptor beta chains came from one sample sequenced in a study of circulating and synovial CD4+ cells in juvenile arthritis (dated by TCRdb to 2014 to 2015). Libraries were made using the immunoSEQ multiplex PCR assay. As stored in TCRdb, this immuneACCESS dataset retains in-frame rearrangements with V and J assigned. A fraction of the clones does not appear; measured against another copy, unresolved V genes explain less than half of the discrepancy, and the remainder lacks a known reason. The sample profile shows around 32,000 clones; 90% to 95% of them were found once. Together, the top ten hold about 0.66% of the sample. The sequencing sample was made of CD4+ T cells from blood. These receptors originate from a human donor with juvenile idiopathic arthritis.

Note on this clone: The sample holds other DNA sequences that translate to the same CDR3. This chain links TRBV5-4 with TRBJ2-2; 8 bases are shared with TRBD2. Germline CDR1 SGHNT, CDR2 YYREEE (reference sequence). Trimming took 0 bases from V and 6 from J; bases not matched to a gene: 7. The CDR3 runs 16 residues. The CDR3 coding sequence is TGTGCCAGCAGCTTGGCCCGGGGGGGACCCTCCGGGGAGCTGTTTTTT. Translated: CASSLARGGPSGELFF.

The V and J genes are TRBV11-2 and TRBJ1-1; D might be TRBD1 (6 bases). CDR1 is SGHAT and CDR2 is FQNNGV in the germline V gene. The length of the CDR3 is 15 residues. With 5 bases removed from V and 4 bases from J, the gap between germline ends came to 17 bases. The CDR3 nucleotides are TGTGCCAGCAGCGAACGACAGGTCGTCGGCACTGAAGCTTTCTTT. It specifies CASSERQVVGTEAFF.

The V call is TRBV29-1, the J call TRBJ2-2; TRBD1 matches at 10 bases. Germline loops: CDR1 SQVTM, CDR2 ANQGSEA. CDR3 size: 13 residues. This CDR3 reads CAGRTGGTGELFF. The CDR3 coding sequence is TGCGCCGGGCGGACAGGGGGAACCGGGGAGCTGTTTTTT.

V gene TRBV5-1 combines with J gene TRBJ2-6, with 7 bases aligning to TRBD1. This CDR3 spans 18 amino acids. The ends lost 3 bases at V and 0 bases at J; junction bases unmatched: 9. Germline V gene sequence: CDR1 SGHRS, CDR2 YFSETQ. This CDR3 reads CASSSPGQYYSGANVLTF. CDR3 DNA: TGCGCCAGCAGCTCTCCGGGACAGTATTACTCTGGGGCCAACGTCCTGACTTTC.

The V call is TRBV25-1, the J call TRBJ2-5, with D perhaps matching TRBD2 (5 bases). This CDR3 spans 12 amino acids. V was pared by 7 bases and J by 4 bases, with 10 bases between. Germline V gives CDR1 MGHDK, CDR2 SYGVNS. The DNA of the CDR3 is TGTGCCAGCATTCGAGAGGGAGAGACCCAGTACTTC. As protein: CASIREGETQYF.

About this clone: One end of the junction fails to match germline, which may point to a read error. Other DNA sequences in this sample translate to the same CDR3. The J gene is TRBJ1-2, the V gene TRBV29-1; D gene unclear. CDR1 and CDR2 from the germline V gene are SQVTM and ANQGSEA. The CDR3 extends over 14 amino acids. In nucleotides, the CDR3 is TGCAGCGTCCGGACCCGGCTCACGGGGAATGGCTATACCTTC. Its protein product is CSVRTRLTGNGYTF.

This chain joins TRBV2 and TRBJ1-1, with TRBD1 identical over 9 bases. The germline gives CDR1 SNHLY, CDR2 FYNNEI. J was trimmed by 6 bases and V by 6 bases; bases with no gene match: 5. This CDR3 comprises 13 residues. The CDR3 protein is CASRDRGDSEAFF. DNA of the CDR3: TGTGCCAGCAGGGACAGGGGTGACTCTGAAGCTTTCTTT.

The gene calls are TRBV5-4 and TRBJ2-7, with D maybe TRBD2 (6 bases). CDR1 is SGHNT and CDR2 is YYREEE in the germline V gene (reference sequence). Trimming shortened V by 5 bases and J by 3 bases, and 15 bases separated the two germline ends. CDR3 length: 14 amino acids. In DNA, the CDR3 is TGTGCCAGCAGTTTCCGGGACTCAATCTACGAGCAGTACTTC. Translated, it gives CASSFRDSIYEQYF.

The rearrangement uses TRBV5-1 and TRBJ2-7; 7 nucleotides agree with TRBD1. CDR3 length equals 14 residues. The V gene end was trimmed by 0 bases and the J gene end by 6 bases; junction bases not matched to a gene: 6. Germline V lookup: CDR1 SGHRS, CDR2 YFSETQ. Here the CDR3 reads CASSLEGGTSEQYF. In DNA form, the CDR3 reads TGCGCCAGCAGCTTGGAAGGGGGCACGTCCGAGCAGTACTTC.

The chain has TRBV5-1 and TRBJ2-2, with 9 bases aligning to TRBD2. The germline V gene encodes CDR1 SGHRS and CDR2 YFSETQ. The junction had 6 bases not matched to a gene; V was cut back by 2 bases and J by 1 base. The CDR3 sequence is 17 residues long. This CDR3 reads CASSFELAGMNTGELFF. Here the CDR3 DNA reads TGCGCCAGCAGCTTTGAGCTAGCGGGAATGAACACCGGGGAGCTGTTTTTT. The full variable domain, with the rest looked up from reference TRBV5-1 and TRBJ2-2, is KAGVTQTPRYLIKTRGQQVTLSCSPISGHRSVSWYQQTPGQGLQFLFEYFSETQRNKGNFPGRFSGRQFSNSRSEMNVSTLELGDSALYLCASSFELAGMNTGELFFGEGSRLTVL.

The chain combines TRBV30 with TRBJ2-7; 11 positions match TRBD2. CDR1 and CDR2 from the germline V gene are GTSNPN and SVGIG (reference sequence). Trimming removed 3 bases from V and 1 base from J; junction bases left unmatched: 14. The CDR3 has 18 amino acids. The CDR3: CAWREKGLAGGRSYEQYF. In DNA, the CDR3 is TGTGCCTGGAGGGAAAAGGGGCTAGCGGGAGGTCGTTCCTACGAGCAGTACTTC.

The chain carries TRBV19 and TRBJ1-5; D uncertain. The V and J ends lost 1 base and 0 bases respectively, with 7 bases between them. The CDR3 is made up of 15 amino acids. Looked up from germline, CDR1 is LNHDA and CDR2 is SQIVND (reference sequence). The CDR3 protein is CASSIAAGSNQPQHF. DNA of the CDR3: TGTGCCAGTAGTATAGCGGCAGGTAGCAATCAGCCCCAGCATTTT.

J is TRBJ2-1 and V is TRBV5-1, with D hard to call. V was cut by 4 bases and J by 7 bases, with 9 bases left in between. CDR3 length equals 12 residues. CDR1 and CDR2 (germline): SGHRS, YFSETQ. The CDR3 bases are TGCGCCAGCAGCCACGGAGCAAATGAGCAGTTCTTC. Translating gives CASSHGANEQFF.

This clone showed up just a few times. The sample carries other DNA sequences with the same CDR3. The chain uses TRBV6-5 and TRBJ2-7, with D possibly being TRBD2 (6 bases). V was shortened by 2 bases and J by 3 bases, with 14 bases between the two germline ends. This CDR3 has 15 residues. CDR1 is MNHEY and CDR2 is SVGAGI in the germline V gene. Here the CDR3 reads CASSYRQGGIYEQYF. In DNA, the CDR3 is TGTGCCAGCAGTTACAGGCAGGGCGGGATCTACGAGCAGTACTTC.

This sequence joins TRBV6-1 and TRBJ2-7; D is possibly TRBD2 (7 bases). This CDR3 has 14 residues. V lost 3 bases and J lost 6, with 15 bases in between. The germline V gene encodes CDR1 MNHNS and CDR2 SASEGT. CDR3 nucleotides: TGTGCCAGCAGTGATCTCGGGGGGCGGGGCGAGCAGTACTTC. Its protein product is CASSDLGGRGEQYF.

CDR3 residues: CASSTGLAGKATDTQYF. The DNA for the CDR3 is TGTGCCAGTAGTACGGGACTAGCGGGGAAGGCTACAGATACGCAGTATTTT. This sequence joins TRBV19 and TRBJ2-3, with 13 bases matching TRBD2. The length of the CDR3 is 17 residues. The germline V gene encodes CDR1 LNHDA and CDR2 SQIVND (reference sequence). The ends lost 4 bases at V and 3 bases at J; junction bases unmatched: 7.

This clone was counted once. This rearrangement joins TRBV2 to TRBJ2-7; D is possibly TRBD1 (6 bases). Germline loops: CDR1 SNHLY, CDR2 FYNNEI. This CDR3 contains 13 residues. V lost 7 bases and J lost 3, with 13 bases in between. The CDR3 reads CASTFTRGYEQYF. CDR3 bases: TGTGCCAGCACGTTCACCAGGGGCTACGAGCAGTACTTC. The full variable domain, its missing parts supplied by reference TRBV2 and TRBJ2-7, is EPEVTQTPSHQVTQMGQEVILRCVPISNHLYFYWYRQILGQKVEFLVSFYNNEISEKSEIFDDQFSVERPDGSNFTLKIRSTKLEDSAMYFCASTFTRGYEQYFGPGTRLTVT.

The chain is built from TRBV29-1 and TRBJ2-7; D is possibly TRBD1 (5 bases). Per the germline V gene, CDR1 is SQVTM and CDR2 is ANQGSEA. CDR3 length equals 13 residues. The V gene lost 4 bases and the J gene lost 3 bases, with 13 bases spanning the gap. The CDR3 DNA reads TGCAGCGTTGCCGGCAGGGCTAGCTACGAGCAGTACTTC. Its protein is CSVAGRASYEQYF.

The chain uses TRBV27 and TRBJ2-1, with D maybe TRBD2 (7 bases). The CDR3 has 15 residues. Trimming removed 0 bases at V and 4 bases at J, with 10 bases between. Per germline, CDR1 MNHEY and CDR2 SMNVEV (reference sequence). The CDR3 sequence: CASSLSRGPYNEQFF. CDR3 sequence (DNA): TGTGCCAGCAGTTTATCGCGGGGGCCTTACAATGAGCAGTTCTTC.

The CDR3 spells CATSRVASQALEQYF. The CDR3 region has the DNA TGTGCCACCAGCAGAGTTGCCTCACAGGCCCTCGAGCAGTACTTC. The chain carries TRBV15 and TRBJ2-7; possibly TRBD1 for D (5 bases). This CDR3 contains 15 residues. Trimming took 1 base from V and 6 from J, leaving 16 bases between them. Germline loops: CDR1 LNHNV, CDR2 YYDKDF (reference sequence).

CDR3: CASSRGTSGREWHEQFF. DNA of the CDR3: TGTGCCAGCAGTCGCGGGACTAGCGGGAGGGAATGGCATGAGCAGTTCTTC. V is TRBV28 and J is TRBJ2-1; 16 bases are a match to TRBD2. V shed 5 bases and J 8 bases; nucleotides not matched to a gene: 9. CDR3 length equals 17 residues. The germline V gene encodes CDR1 MDHEN and CDR2 SYDVKM.

This clone turned up a few times. The chain couples TRBV7-8 to TRBJ2-7; 7 bases are a match to TRBD2. Germline values: CDR1 SGHVS, CDR2 FQNEAQ. The CDR3 is 17 residues long. Losses at the gene ends were 1 base for V and 2 bases for J; bases not matched to a gene: 11. CDR3 loop: CASSLVVRASGTYEQYF. Written as DNA, the CDR3 is TGTGCCAGCAGCTTAGTGGTACGGGCTAGCGGTACCTACGAGCAGTACTTC.

The chain recombines TRBV7-2 with TRBJ1-1; D gene unclear. The CDR3 is 14 amino acids. Germline CDR1 and CDR2: SGHTA and FQGNSA. Trimming left V 3 bases short and J 3 bases short, with 11 bases between. This chain's CDR3 is CASSFNGPDTEAFF. The DNA for the CDR3 is TGTGCCAGCAGCTTTAATGGTCCGGACACTGAAGCTTTCTTT.